The 32 T cell receptor beta chains below all came from one sample that was sequenced in a study of beta chain features in type 1 diabetes. Broader study findings: Significant though moderate, a shortening of TCRB CDR3s appeared in all four CD4+ subsets of Type 1 diabetes patients.

The antigens of these receptors remain unknown. Expressed TCRB transcripts were sequenced, since all the RNA that had been isolated was reverse transcribed. Sequencing was performed with immunoSEQ multiplex PCR; in TCRdb, only in-frame clones are kept and a portion is missing. Among 310,000 or so clones listed, approximately 9.9% were seen once. Sequencing input: central memory CD4+ T cells from blood. These receptors originate from a young man with type 1 diabetes.

V usage is TRBV13 and J usage is TRBJ2-5, with D perhaps given as TRBD1 or TRBD2 (6 bases each). Trimming stripped 5 bases from V and 7 bases from J, with 17 bases between. The CDR3 covers 14 residues. Germline-derived CDR1 and CDR2 are PRHDT and FYEKMQ (reference sequence). For the CDR3, the DNA is TGTGCCAGCAGCGAAGGGGGGACTGGAAGGACCCAGTACTTC. Translated: CASSEGGTGRTQYF.

This clone was seen many times. The V and J genes are TRBV7-9 and TRBJ2-6, with D hard to call. Deletions cut 5 bases from V and 1 base from J, with 21 bases between. This CDR3 is 19 amino acids long. Germline V gene sequence: CDR1 SEHNR, CDR2 FQNEAQ (reference sequence). CDR3 loop: CASSRLAGPLKSGANVLTF. The CDR3 coding sequence is TGTGCCAGCAGCCGCCTGGCCGGGCCCCTCAAGTCTGGGGCCAACGTCCTGACTTTC.

The chain combines TRBV11-3 with TRBJ2-2; D gene unclear. CDR1 and CDR2 (germline): SGHNT, YENEEA. Deletions cut 4 bases from V and 0 bases from J, with 6 bases between. This CDR3 spans 14 amino acids. As DNA, the CDR3 is TGTGCCAGCAGCTCCAGCGCGAACACCGGGGAGCTGTTTTTT. It codes for CASSSSANTGELFF.

The chain is built from TRBV6-6 and TRBJ2-1, with D unclear. Per the germline V gene, CDR1 is MNHNY and CDR2 is SVGAGI (reference sequence). The CDR3 totals 13 residues. V lost 6 bases and J 7 bases, leaving 13 bases between the germline ends. The CDR3 DNA reads as TGTGCCAGCAGCTACGCCAGTCTTAATGAGCAGTTCTTC. Residues: CASSYASLNEQFF.

The J gene is TRBJ2-1, the V gene TRBV7-9; 15 nucleotides align to TRBD2. V lost 5 bases and J lost 8; bases outside the gene matches: 10. Germline-derived CDR1 and CDR2 are SEHNR and FQNEAQ (reference sequence). The CDR3 is made up of 17 amino acids. In nucleotides, the CDR3 is TGTGCCAGCAGCCCCCTCCGGACTAGCGGGGGGGGCGATGAGCAGTTCTTC. Amino acid sequence: CASSPLRTSGGGDEQFF.

This clone was counted ten times or more. The chain couples TRBV30 to TRBJ1-5; 7 bases agree with TRBD1. The J segment lost 4 bases and the V segment lost 4 bases, leaving 10 bases of the junction unmatched. This CDR3 is built from 15 residues. Germline-derived CDR1 and CDR2 are GTSNPN and SVGIG (reference sequence). The CDR3 bases are TGTGCCTGGACCTCCGGGGGGACAGCTAATCAGCCCCAGCATTTT. Residues: CAWTSGGTANQPQHF.

This clone was recorded many times. The J gene is TRBJ2-1, the V gene TRBV5-1; 15 bases map to TRBD2. After removal of 4 bases from V and 7 bases from J, the junction contained 9 bases not matched to a gene. CDR1 is SGHRS, CDR2 YFSETQ, per germline. The CDR3 has 17 amino acids. The CDR3 region has the DNA TGCGCCAGCAGCGTACTAGGACTAGCGGGGGGGCCGAATGAGCAGTTCTTC. It yields the protein CASSVLGLAGGPNEQFF.

This clone was seen a few times. The chain employs TRBV29-1 and TRBJ2-7, with TRBD2 identical over 11 bases. CDR3 size: 12 residues. V shed 7 bases and J 3 bases; nucleotides not matched to a gene: 2. The germline gives CDR1 SQVTM, CDR2 ANQGSEA. The CDR3 region is CSALAGGYEQYF. For the CDR3, the DNA is TGCAGCGCCCTAGCGGGGGGCTACGAGCAGTACTTC.

There are many counts of this clone. The genes are TRBV21-1 and TRBJ1-1. TRBV21-1 is a pseudogene. This CDR3 has 12 residues. The CDR3 sequence is CASTGRDTEAFF. The CDR3 region has the DNA TGTGCCAGCACCGGTAGGGACACTGAAGCTTTCTTT.

The chain employs TRBV6-1 and TRBJ1-1, with D perhaps matching TRBD1 (6 bases). CDR3 length: 14 amino acids. Trimming shortened V by 7 bases and J by 5 bases, and 17 bases separated the two germline ends. CDR1 and CDR2 from the germline V gene are MNHNS and SASEGT. The CDR3 sequence is CASTLSGAWTEAFF. In DNA form, the CDR3 reads TGTGCCAGCACGCTCTCGGGGGCATGGACTGAAGCTTTCTTT.

The chain uses TRBV30 and TRBJ2-6; D may match TRBD1 or TRBD2 (5 bases each). Trimming took off 0 bases at V and 0 bases at J, with 6 bases between the two ends. CDR3 length: 15 residues. Germline CDR1 is GTSNPN and CDR2 is SVGIG (reference sequence). In DNA, the CDR3 is TGTGCCTGGAGTGTGGGGGACTCTGGGGCCAACGTCCTGACTTTC. It specifies CAWSVGDSGANVLTF.

In this sample, this clone turned up a few times. This rearrangement joins TRBV11-2 to TRBJ2-5; TRBD1 matches 7 bases. This CDR3 is 14 amino acids long. The germline gives CDR1 SGHAT, CDR2 FQNNGV. The ends lost 1 base at V and 6 bases at J; junction bases unmatched: 5. CDR3 loop: CASSLVTGPQTQYF. The CDR3 DNA reads as TGTGCCAGCAGCTTAGTGACAGGGCCACAGACCCAGTACTTC.

J is TRBJ1-5 and V is TRBV6-5, with unresolved D. V was pared by 4 bases and J by 6 bases, with 7 bases between. Germline CDR1 reads MNHEY; CDR2 reads SVGAGI. The CDR3 loop spans 12 amino acids. CDR3 sequence: CASSFPGQPQHF. CDR3 coding DNA: TGTGCCAGCAGTTTTCCGGGTCAGCCCCAGCATTTT.

This clone occurred a few times. The genes are TRBV28 and TRBJ2-3, with unresolved D. CDR1 and CDR2 (germline): MDHEN, SYDVKM. The V gene lost 5 bases and the J gene lost 0 bases, with 9 bases spanning the gap. The CDR3 is made up of 14 amino acids. This CDR3 reads CASSDPTSTDTQYF. CDR3 nucleotides: TGTGCCAGCAGTGATCCAACTAGCACAGATACGCAGTATTTT. The full variable domain, with the rest looked up from reference TRBV28 and TRBJ2-3, is DVKVTQSSRYLVKRTGEKVFLECVQDMDHENMFWYRQDPGLGLRLIYFSYDVKMKEKGDIPEGYSVSREKKERFSLILESASTNQTSMYLCASSDPTSTDTQYFGPGTRLTVL.

This clone was found a few times. The chain joins TRBV11-2 to TRBJ2-2; no clear D. Germline V gene sequence: CDR1 SGHAT, CDR2 FQNNGV. The CDR3 is 14 residues long. V shed 1 base and J shed 7 bases, with 10 bases lying between them. The CDR3 bases are TGTGCCAGCAGCTTAGGAATGGGGAACGGGGAGCTGTTTTTT. Its protein is CASSLGMGNGELFF.

This chain links TRBV4-3 with TRBJ2-7, with 10 bases lining up with TRBD2. The CDR3 extends over 18 amino acids. Per the germline V gene, CDR1 is LGHNA and CDR2 is YSLEER. The ends lost 0 bases at V and 3 bases at J; junction bases unmatched: 11. Here the CDR3 reads CASSQDQSGGALSYEQYF. The CDR3 region has the DNA TGCGCCAGCAGCCAAGATCAAAGCGGGGGGGCCCTTAGCTACGAGCAGTACTTC.

This chain connects TRBV11-2 to TRBJ2-7; 7 nucleotides agree with TRBD1. CDR1 is SGHAT and CDR2 is FQNNGV in the germline V gene. Trimming cost V 6 bases and J 4 bases; bases outside gene matches: 0. This CDR3 has 11 residues. DNA of the CDR3: TGTGCCAGCAGGACAGGGTACGAGCAGTACTTC. This gives the protein CASRTGYEQYF.

This clone was seen only once. The CDR3 DNA reads as TGTGCCAGCACTGAGGGACAGGTCGTATCCGGGGAGCTGTTTTTT. Protein product: CASTEGQVVSGELFF. The chain links TRBV9 to TRBJ1-3; 8 nucleotides match TRBD1. The end of the DNA aligns better with TRBJ2-2, so the J call may be wrong. Germline CDR1 and CDR2: SGDLS and YYNGEE. This CDR3 comprises 15 residues.

This clone was counted only a few times. The germline gene is not matched at one end of the junction; a read error may be the cause. V gene TRBV7-2 combines with J gene TRBJ1-5, with TRBD1 as a possible D gene (6 bases). The CDR3 consists of 16 residues. Looked up from germline, CDR1 is SGHTA and CDR2 is FQGNSA. The CDR3 protein is CASSQDPRGNNQPQHF. As DNA, the CDR3 is TGCGCCAGCAGCCAAGATCCCAGGGGTAACAATCAGCCCCAGCATTTT.

The V call is TRBV5-1, the J call TRBJ2-5; no clear D gene. Deletions cut 0 bases from V and 1 base from J, with 7 bases between. The germline gives CDR1 SGHRS, CDR2 YFSETQ. CDR3 length equals 14 residues. CDR3 amino acids: CASSLVPSQETQYF. CDR3 coding DNA: TGCGCCAGCAGCTTGGTGCCCAGCCAAGAGACCCAGTACTTC. Full variable domain (missing parts from reference TRBV5-1 and TRBJ2-5): KAGVTQTPRYLIKTRGQQVTLSCSPISGHRSVSWYQQTPGQGLQFLFEYFSETQRNKGNFPGRFSGRQFSNSRSEMNVSTLELGDSALYLCASSLVPSQETQYFGPGTRLLVL.

This sequence joins TRBV9 and TRBJ1-2, with 9 bases aligning to TRBD1. From germline, CDR1 is SGDLS and CDR2 YYNGEE. Losses at the gene ends were 0 bases for V and 8 bases for J; bases not matched to a gene: 2. This CDR3 comprises 13 residues. CDR3 sequence (DNA): TGTGCCAGCAGCGTAGTGACAGGGGGAGGCTACACCTTC. It encodes CASSVVTGGGYTF.

This clone turned up a few times. The chain uses TRBV11-2 and TRBJ2-5, with a possible D match to TRBD2 (5 bases). Germline V gene lookup returns CDR1 SGHAT and CDR2 FQNNGV. This CDR3 has 12 amino acids. The germline V and J ends were trimmed by 5 bases and 5 bases, with 9 bases remaining between them. The CDR3 here is CASSHGSETQYF. CDR3 DNA sequence: TGTGCCAGCAGCCATGGGAGCGAGACCCAGTACTTC.

The rearrangement uses TRBV6-5 and TRBJ2-3; TRBD2 aligns across 7 bases. J gave up 2 bases and V 8 bases, and 10 bases lay outside the gene matches. Per germline, CDR1 MNHEY and CDR2 SVGAGI. The CDR3 spans 15 residues. CDR3 in DNA: TGTGCCAGCCTTCCTAGCGGATTCCCCACAGATACGCAGTATTTT. Its translation is CASLPSGFPTDTQYF.

The V gene is TRBV4-1, the J gene TRBJ2-3; 8 bases map to TRBD2. This CDR3 spans 15 amino acids. The V gene's germline CDR1 is MGHRA and CDR2 YSYEKL. The V segment lost 3 bases and the J segment 3 bases; nucleotides outside the gene matches: 5. The CDR3 bases are TGCGCCAGCAGCCATAGCGGGGTGGAGACAGATACGCAGTATTTT. The encoded protein is CASSHSGVETDTQYF.

This clone was picked up a small number of times. The DNA is left out, because the CDR3 cannot be placed on it with certainty; the CDR3 is given as TCRdb lists it. CDR3 sequence: CASSVGTGAAFLTF. V gene TRBV9 combines with J gene TRBJ2-6; the table's TRBD1 call for D was not verified on the DNA. Germline-derived CDR1 and CDR2 are SGDLS and YYNGEE. The CDR3 spans 14 residues, counting both ends.

The gene calls are TRBV29-1 and TRBJ2-1, with 7 bases aligning to TRBD2. This CDR3 spans 11 amino acids. Germline assignment: CDR1 SQVTM and CDR2 ANQGSEA. The junction had 3 bases not matched to a gene; V was cut back by 7 bases and J by 6 bases. For the CDR3, the DNA is TGCAGCGCCTGGGGGGGCAATGAGCAGTTCTTC. Translation gives CSAWGGNEQFF.

Only a few counts were recorded for this clone. This rearrangement joins TRBV29-1 to TRBJ2-1; TRBD2 agrees at 8 bases. The length of the CDR3 is 18 residues. The J segment lost 8 bases and the V segment lost 2 bases, leaving 20 bases of the junction unmatched. Germline CDR1 and CDR2: SQVTM and ANQGSEA. CDR3 residues: CSVECGIVKGREVDEQFF. The CDR3 nucleotides read TGCAGCGTTGAATGTGGCATAGTGAAAGGGCGGGAGGTGGATGAGCAGTTCTTC.

This clone turned up a few times. The chain couples TRBV7-8 to TRBJ1-5, with D hard to call. Deletions cut 5 bases from V and 2 bases from J, with 13 bases between. CDR1 SGHVS and CDR2 FQNEAQ come from the germline V gene. The CDR3 loop spans 15 amino acids. Here the CDR3 reads CASSQGRAGNQPQHF. The CDR3 DNA reads TGTGCCAGCAGCCAAGGCCGGGCGGGCAATCAGCCCCAGCATTTT.

This clone showed up just a few times. This chain uses TRBV28 with TRBJ2-3; 8 bases are shared with TRBD2. Germline values: CDR1 MDHEN, CDR2 SYDVKM. The CDR3 consists of 14 residues. J lost 10 bases, V lost 4 bases, and 10 bases had no gene match. The CDR3 is CASSSPQVGGAQYF. The CDR3 coding sequence is TGTGCCAGCAGTTCTCCCCAGGTCGGGGGGGCGCAGTATTTT.

In its sample, this clone was seen a few times. The V call is TRBV4-3, the J call TRBJ1-1; no clear D gene. V lost 4 bases and J 3 bases, leaving 9 bases between the germline ends. This CDR3 comprises 13 residues. Germline V gene lookup returns CDR1 LGHNA and CDR2 YSLEER. The CDR3 coding sequence is TGCGCCAGCAGCCGGCTGGAGGACACTGAAGCTTTCTTT. It yields the protein CASSRLEDTEAFF.

A few counts support this clone. The rearrangement uses TRBV9 and TRBJ2-2; maybe TRBD1 (5 bases). V lost 4 bases and J 0 bases, leaving 13 bases between the germline ends. CDR1 is SGDLS, CDR2 YYNGEE, per germline. CDR3 length: 16 amino acids. The CDR3 DNA is TGTGCCAGCAGCCCTTCGCCAGGGACGAACACCGGGGAGCTGTTTTTT. It specifies CASSPSPGTNTGELFF.

This rearrangement joins TRBV7-9 to TRBJ1-4, with D hard to call. Trimming pared 5 bases from V and 0 bases from J, leaving 10 bases between. CDR1 SEHNR and CDR2 FQNEAQ come from the germline V gene (reference sequence). This CDR3 region has 15 residues. The CDR3 nucleotides read TGTGCCAGCAGCCGACAACCTGCAACTAATGAAAAACTGTTTTTT. It is translated as CASSRQPATNEKLFF.